This TCR beta chain was documented in a study of PD-L1 blockade in urothelial cancer. Whole-study context: After treatment start, blood was analyzed at 3 weeks (second dose) and at 6 weeks.

CDR3 length equals 17 residues. CDR1 is KGHSH, CDR2 LQKENI, per germline. Trimming cost V 6 bases and J 1 base; bases outside gene matches: 13. This sample's time point: pretreatment peripheral blood. Patients were diagnosed with urothelial carcinoma, either locally advanced or metastatic. Sequencing was performed with immunoSEQ multiplex PCR; in TCRdb, only in-frame clones are kept and a portion is missing. Altogether tens of thousands of clones are present, roughly 90% being singletons, with the ten largest covering around 1.7%. The sequences come from PBMCs, collected around atezolizumab (anti-PD-L1) treatment. The rearrangement uses TRBV18 and TRBJ2-5; 8 bases map to TRBD1. The sequence derives from a man in his sixties with urothelial cancer. The CDR3 DNA reads as TGTGCCAGCTCTACCAAGGAGAGACAGGGGAGCCAAGAGACCCAGTACTTC. It codes for CASSTKERQGSQETQYF.